Listed below are T cell receptor beta chains from one sample, sequenced in a study of T-cell memory formation after mild COVID-19. Each CDR3 protein is one row after TCRdb ran MiXCR on the 5' RACE reads. Among about 320,000 distinct CDR3 sequences, roughly an eighth were seen once, and the ten largest hold about 21%. Material: PBMCs or a T cell subset sorted from them (not recorded which). The receptors shown here come from a man between 18 and 29 years old who had mild COVID-19 (a few samples of this study predate the infection). Cell type and time point are not known. The CDR3 runs from the conserved cysteine through the conserved F or W. Each record gives: CDR3 protein, V gene, clone size. Not every row has a clone size; where given, it reads once, few, many or a size class.

CDR3: CASSLSRDTPLGTGELFF
V: TRBV7-8
size: NA

CDR3: CASKQGFMQPQHF
V: TRBV27
size: NA

CDR3: CASSLGDASEAFF
V: TRBV7-9
size: NA

CDR3: CASSAGNEQFF
V: TRBV7-2
size: NA

CDR3: CASSLGLVNEQYF
V: TRBV7-2
size: NA

CDR3: CASSLEGQGSDAQYF
V: TRBV5-1
size: few

CDR3: CSVWRTVDAFF
V: TRBV29-1
size: NA

CDR3: CASSHDRGEANVLTF
V: TRBV19
size: few

CDR3: CASWSPPDIQYF
V: TRBV2
size: NA

CDR3: CASSIQTGALYEQYF
V: TRBV7-2
size: few

CDR3: CASTLQGYYGYTF
V: TRBV6-6
size: few

CDR3: CASSADWGTEAFF
V: TRBV5-6
size: NA

CDR3: CASSPRPGPNQGTLHF
V: TRBV7-6
size: NA

CDR3: CASSTQGWGDTQYF
V: TRBV6-2/TRBV6-3
size: NA

CDR3: CASSHTESKETQYF
V: TRBV14
size: NA

CDR3: CASSLRDNGPSLNEQYF
V: TRBV11-2
size: few

CDR3: CASSFRSGTGGAEDTQYF
V: TRBV11-2
size: few

CDR3: CASSPRLAGGSTDTQYF
V: TRBV7-2
size: NA

CDR3: CSVGLNTEAFF
V: TRBV29-1
size: NA

CDR3: CASSPRGDSNQPQHF
V: TRBV18
size: few

CDR3: CASGETANF
V: TRBV7-2
size: few

CDR3: CSVEAGAGTRTDTQYF
V: TRBV29-1
size: many

CDR3: CASSPDSSNQPQHF
V: TRBV6-5
size: few

CDR3: CASSLWWDRASTDTQYF
V: TRBV7-2
size: NA

CDR3: CARSPPFLIPSLSTASTDTQYF
V: TRBV7-9
size: NA

CDR3: CASSLQTGYNEQFF
V: TRBV5-1
size: many

CDR3: CASNLNQGMETQYF
V: TRBV7-9
size: NA

CDR3: CSAVASLNQPQHF
V: TRBV20-1
size: few

CDR3: CASSPRVVDYEQYF
V: TRBV6-2/TRBV6-3
size: few

CDR3: CASSLAGGDTIYF
V: TRBV7-8
size: few

CDR3: CAITGLYEQYF
V: TRBV2
size: few